The 30 T cell receptor beta chains presented below share a single source sample, sequenced in a study of T cell repertoires in cytomegalovirus infection. Antigens for these TCRs are unknown. TCRdb reprocessed the reads with MiXCR, giving one entry per CDR3 protein. The sample includes some 500,000 distinct CDR3 sequences, around 40% seen only once; the top ten take 40% to 60%. Source: cultured PBMCs, taken from culture after CMV antigen stimulation. Receptor source: a human donor in good health (CMV status not recorded). Some clones in this sample may be carry-over from other donors' samples.

This clonotype has more than one count but fewer than ten. The CDR3 nucleotides read TGTGCCAGCAGCCGACAGTTTGGGGGCAATCAGCCCCAGCATTTT. Translating gives CASSRQFGGNQPQHF. This chain links TRBV7-2 with TRBJ1-5, with D possibly being TRBD1 (5 bases). This CDR3 has 15 amino acids. Germline loops: CDR1 SGHTA, CDR2 FQGNSA. V lost 5 bases and J lost 2, with 13 bases in between.

This clonotype was observed a handful of times. The chain employs TRBV5-1 and TRBJ2-5, with 8 bases lining up with TRBD1. CDR3 length: 15 amino acids. Trimming took 0 bases from V and 5 from J; bases not matched to a gene: 6. From germline, CDR1 is SGHRS and CDR2 YFSETQ. The CDR3 region has the DNA TGCGCCAGCAGCTTGGGCAGGGGGCCTCTCGAGACCCAGTACTTC. Translation: CASSLGRGPLETQYF.

A few counts support this clonotype. V usage is TRBV11-2 and J usage is TRBJ2-1; 9 bases match TRBD2. The CDR3 consists of 17 residues. The V gene's germline CDR1 is SGHAT and CDR2 FQNNGV. V lost 1 base to trimming and J lost 6 bases; unmatched junction nucleotides: 10. The CDR3 loop reads CASSLVGGETSGNEQFF. DNA of the CDR3: TGTGCCAGCAGCTTAGTCGGGGGCGAGACTAGCGGCAATGAGCAGTTCTTC.

There are many counts of this clonotype. CDR3 protein: CASSLVRGSETQYF. The DNA for the CDR3 is TGTGCCAGCAGCTTAGTAAGAGGGTCGGAGACCCAGTACTTC. The J gene is TRBJ2-5, the V gene TRBV7-2; a weak D match, TRBD2 (5 bases). V was shortened by 1 base and J by 5 bases, with 11 bases between the two germline ends. The germline gives CDR1 SGHTA, CDR2 FQGNSA. CDR3 length equals 14 residues.

The chain combines TRBV19 with TRBJ1-6, with 8 bases aligning to TRBD1. There are 15 residues in the CDR3. CDR1 LNHDA and CDR2 SQIVND come from the germline V gene (reference sequence). J was trimmed by 10 bases and V by 5 bases; bases with no gene match: 10. The DNA for the CDR3 is TGTGCCAGTAGTTTACCCGGGACAGGACCCTCACCCCTCCACTTT. Encoded protein: CASSLPGTGPSPLHF.

This clonotype was picked up a small number of times. The chain recombines TRBV25-1 with TRBJ1-1, with D uncertain. Germline CDR1 is MGHDK and CDR2 is SYGVNS. The V end lost 3 bases, the J end lost 1 base, and 12 bases lay between the germline ends. The CDR3 runs 15 residues. CDR3 in amino acids: CASSDTPGPNTEAFF. In DNA form, the CDR3 reads TGTGCCAGCAGTGATACCCCAGGTCCGAACACTGAAGCTTTCTTT.

V gene TRBV3-1 combines with J gene TRBJ2-5, with 10 bases lining up with TRBD1. The CDR3 totals 14 residues. CDR1 is LGHDT, CDR2 YNNKEL, per germline (reference sequence). V shed 4 bases, J shed 6 bases, and the junction held 5 bases outside the gene matches. CDR3 protein: CASSPGDRGKTQYF. The CDR3, as DNA: TGTGCCAGCAGCCCCGGGGACAGGGGAAAGACCCAGTACTTC.

This clonotype was seen a handful of times. This chain uses TRBV20-1 with TRBJ2-5; 10 positions match TRBD2. CDR1 is DFQATT and CDR2 is SNEGSKA in the germline V gene (reference sequence). This CDR3 has 16 residues. J was trimmed by 4 bases and V by 3 bases; bases with no gene match: 11. The CDR3 reads CSASLSGLARRETQYF. Here the CDR3 DNA reads TGCAGTGCTAGCCTATCGGGACTAGCGAGGAGAGAGACCCAGTACTTC.

The rearrangement uses TRBV10-3 and TRBJ2-7; maybe TRBD2 (5 bases). The V and J ends lost 0 bases and 0 bases respectively, with 9 bases between them. Germline CDR1 reads ENHRY; CDR2 reads SYGVKD. The CDR3 spans 15 residues. The CDR3 reads CAISESTSGSYEQYF. As DNA, the CDR3 is TGTGCCATCAGTGAGTCGACGAGCGGCTCCTACGAGCAGTACTTC.

CDR3 amino acids: CASSPRGRGYEQYF. The CDR3 DNA reads TGTGCCAGCTCACCACGGGGCAGGGGCTACGAGCAGTACTTC. This chain uses TRBV18 with TRBJ2-7; tentative D call: TRBD1 (6 bases). Germline CDR1 reads KGHSH; CDR2 reads LQKENI. Trimming pared 1 base from V and 3 bases from J, leaving 10 bases between. This CDR3 spans 14 amino acids.

This clonotype was counted only a few times. The chain has TRBV28 and TRBJ1-6, with no clear D. This CDR3 has 12 residues. With 6 bases removed from V and 10 bases from J, the gap between germline ends came to 10 bases. Germline V gives CDR1 MDHEN, CDR2 SYDVKM. CDR3: CASSPYRSPLHF. For the CDR3, the DNA is TGTGCCAGCAGCCCCTACCGCTCACCCCTCCACTTT.

The chain is built from TRBV7-8 and TRBJ2-5; no definite D call. Germline V CDR1 and CDR2: SGHVS, FQNEAQ. Trimming pared 0 bases from V and 4 bases from J, leaving 9 bases between. This CDR3 is built from 14 residues. This chain's CDR3 is CASSLAIVGETQYF. The CDR3 DNA reads as TGTGCCAGCAGCTTAGCTATCGTCGGAGAGACCCAGTACTTC.

This clonotype was detected only a few times. The chain links TRBV5-1 to TRBJ1-2; D might be TRBD1 (6 bases). Trimming removed 3 bases from V and 6 bases from J, with 18 bases in between. This CDR3 is built from 15 residues. The V gene's germline CDR1 is SGHRS and CDR2 YFSETQ. This CDR3 is CASSSGGISGDGYTF. CDR3 nucleotide sequence: TGCGCCAGCAGCTCCGGGGGCATTTCCGGCGATGGCTACACCTTC.

The chain carries TRBV12-3 or TRBV12-4 and TRBJ2-3, with 9 bases fitting TRBD1. V trimming: 6 bases; J trimming: 3 bases; junction bases outside the gene matches: 7. The CDR3 runs to 15 residues. CDR3 region: CASSTTGGATDTQYF. Here the CDR3 DNA reads TGTGCCAGCAGCACAACAGGGGGCGCAACAGATACGCAGTATTTT.

This clonotype has ten or more counts. This sequence joins TRBV7-2 and TRBJ2-1, with D unclear. V lost 5 bases to trimming and J lost 6 bases, with 14 bases between them. CDR1 is SGHTA and CDR2 is FQGNSA in the germline V gene. This CDR3 comprises 14 residues. CDR3 nucleotides: TGTGCCAGCAGCCTCAGCTGGGCTTCCAATGAGCAGTTCTTC. Translating it yields CASSLSWASNEQFF. The full variable domain, its missing parts supplied by reference TRBV7-2 and TRBJ2-1, is GAGVSQSPSNKVTEKGKDVELRCDPISGHTALYWYRQSLGQGLEFLIYFQGNSAPDKSGLPSDRFSAERTGGSVSTLTIQRTQQEDSAVYLCASSLSWASNEQFFGPGTRLTVL.

The rearrangement uses TRBV11-1 and TRBJ2-3; 8 bases map to TRBD2. V lost 2 bases, J lost 2 bases, and 6 bases stayed unmatched. This CDR3 has 16 residues. CDR1 and CDR2 (germline): SGHAT, FQDESV (reference sequence). CDR3 residues: CASSLRRRGATDTQYF. CDR3 DNA: TGTGCCAGCAGCTTAAGAAGGCGGGGGGCCACAGATACGCAGTATTTT. Using reference TRBV11-1 and TRBJ2-3 for the parts outside the CDR3, the full variable domain is EAEVAQSPRYKITEKSQAVAFWCDPISGHATLYWYRQILGQGPELLVQFQDESVVDDSQLPKDRFSAERLKGVDSTLKIQPAELGDSAMYLCASSLRRRGATDTQYFGPGTRLTVL.

The rearrangement joins TRBV4-3 to TRBJ2-1; D not certain. The length of the CDR3 is 13 residues. Per germline, CDR1 LGHNA and CDR2 YSLEER. With 0 bases removed from V and 15 bases from J, the gap between germline ends came to 15 bases. CDR3 in amino acids: CASSQDQLTLRFF. The CDR3 coding sequence is TGCGCCAGCAGCCAAGACCAACTTACTTTGCGGTTCTTC.

This rearrangement joins TRBV30 to TRBJ1-1; possible D gene TRBD1, 6 bases. The germline V gene encodes CDR1 GTSNPN and CDR2 SVGIG (reference sequence). CDR3 length: 13 amino acids. The germline V and J ends were trimmed by 1 base and 5 bases, with 11 bases remaining between them. The CDR3 bases are TGTGCCTGGAGTGGAGGGGGTGGGACTGAAGCTTTCTTT. Translated, it gives CAWSGGGGTEAFF.

This chain joins TRBV20-1 and TRBJ2-1, with a weak D call TRBD2 (6 bases). The V end was cut by 4 bases, the J end by 7 bases, with 20 bases between. In germline, CDR1 is DFQATT, CDR2 SNEGSKA (reference sequence). The CDR3 length is 15 residues. Here the CDR3 reads CSAKEGSGTENEQFF. In DNA form, the CDR3 reads TGCAGTGCTAAAGAAGGTAGCGGCACAGAGAATGAGCAGTTCTTC.

This clonotype was seen only a few times. This chain links TRBV12-3 or TRBV12-4 with TRBJ2-1; 7 nucleotides align to TRBD1. The CDR3 consists of 14 residues. V was pared by 7 bases and J by 0 bases, with 3 bases of the junction left unmatched. The CDR3 region is CASKGTDSYNEQFF. The CDR3 DNA reads TGTGCCAGCAAAGGGACAGACTCCTACAATGAGCAGTTCTTC.

Only a few counts were recorded for this clonotype. V usage is TRBV6-6 and J usage is TRBJ1-6; D gene ambiguous. V gave up 2 bases and J gave up 16 bases, with 9 bases separating them. The length of the CDR3 is 11 residues. CDR1 is MNHNY, CDR2 SVGAGI, per germline (reference sequence). CDR3 in DNA: TGTGCCAGCAGTTACGCGGAGGAACTCCACTTT. Encoded protein: CASSYAEELHF.

V and J are TRBV20-1 and TRBJ2-1, with 9 bases fitting TRBD2. This CDR3 contains 15 residues. The J segment lost 4 bases and the V segment lost 2 bases, leaving 6 bases of the junction unmatched. Germline loops: CDR1 DFQATT, CDR2 SNEGSKA (reference sequence). In DNA, the CDR3 is TGCAGTGCTAGAAGGGCGACTAGCGGATACAATGAGCAGTTCTTC. Amino acids: CSARRATSGYNEQFF.

This rearrangement joins TRBV4-2 to TRBJ2-6; D not resolved. This CDR3 has 14 residues. The germline V gene encodes CDR1 LGHNA and CDR2 YNFKEQ. V was trimmed by 2 bases and J by 1 base, leaving 3 bases between them. CDR3 amino acids: CASSQRSGANVLTF. The CDR3 nucleotides read TGTGCCAGCAGCCAAAGGTCTGGGGCCAACGTCCTGACTTTC.

About this clonotype: A much larger clonotype is one base distant, so this may be a read error. Given the absence of the conserved phenylalanine or tryptophan at the CDR3 end, a read error is likely. The rearrangement links TRBV7-2 to TRBJ1-6, with D hard to call. V dropped 3 bases and J dropped 9 bases, with 9 bases sitting between them. The germline V gene encodes CDR1 SGHTA and CDR2 FQGNSA. This CDR3 is built from 13 residues. The CDR3 DNA reads TGTGCCAGCAGCTTTCAGTTAGCTTCACCCCTCCACTGT. Residues: CASSFQLASPLHC.

In its sample, this clonotype was seen many times. The chain is built from TRBV7-2 and TRBJ1-5; the D gene is possibly TRBD1 (5 bases). V lost 1 base and J 9 bases, leaving 16 bases between the germline ends. Germline V gene lookup returns CDR1 SGHTA and CDR2 FQGNSA. CDR3 size: 15 residues. In DNA, the CDR3 is TGTGCCAGCAGCTTAGTCGACACACAGAGGGGGCCCCAGCATTTT. Translation: CASSLVDTQRGPQHF.

This clonotype has only a few counts. J is TRBJ1-1 and V is TRBV6-5; possible D gene TRBD1, 5 bases. V was clipped by 5 bases and J by 8 bases, with 12 bases between them. CDR1 and CDR2 (germline): MNHEY, SVGAGI. The CDR3 runs 12 residues. The DNA of the CDR3 is TGTGCCAGCAGTCCCAATGGGGGGGAAGCTTTCTTT. This sequence encodes CASSPNGGEAFF.

Only a few counts were recorded for this clonotype. V is TRBV10-3 and J is TRBJ2-3, with unresolved D. V lost 6 bases and J lost 4, with 14 bases in between. The germline V gene encodes CDR1 ENHRY and CDR2 SYGVKD. This CDR3 region has 14 residues. The CDR3 coding sequence is TGTGCCATCAGGGCGGACGGTGGTTCAGATACGCAGTATTTT. Translated: CAIRADGGSDTQYF.

V and J are TRBV12-3 or TRBV12-4 and TRBJ2-7; 7 bases map to TRBD1. There are 15 residues in the CDR3. Trimming at V came to 3 bases and at J to 2 bases, leaving 7 bases not matched to a gene. The CDR3 loop is CASSFRQGDAYEQYF. The DNA of the CDR3 is TGTGCCAGCAGTTTCCGGCAGGGGGACGCCTACGAGCAGTACTTC.

This clonotype came up a few times. This sequence joins TRBV7-2 and TRBJ2-4, with D possibly TRBD2 on 6 matching bases. CDR1 is SGHTA and CDR2 is FQGNSA in the germline V gene. Deletions cut 5 bases from V and 6 bases from J, with 11 bases between. The CDR3 covers 13 residues. CDR3 DNA: TGTGCCAGCAGCGGGGACGGGAGAAACATTCAGTACTTC. This encodes CASSGDGRNIQYF.

This clonotype was found a few times. J is TRBJ2-1 and V is TRBV12-3 or TRBV12-4, with D perhaps matching TRBD2 (6 bases). The V end was cut by 7 bases, the J end by 1 base, with 29 bases between. The CDR3 is 20 amino acids. Written as DNA, the CDR3 is TGTGCCAGCACTCTAGGAATATGGGCGGGATCTAGTTTTTCCTACAATGAGCAGTTCTTC. Its translation: CASTLGIWAGSSFSYNEQFF.